This TCR beta chain came from a study of T cells in Graves' hyperthyroidism and ophthalmopathy. With regard to this clonotype: A much larger clone differs from this one at a single base, so this may be a read error. A read error is likely, as this CDR3 ends without the conserved phenylalanine or tryptophan.

Regions amplified from RNA transcripts were the TCR beta CDR3 regions. Primed by the HTBI set, a first-round RT-PCR was run on the TCR CDR3. TCRdb reanalysed the multiplex PCR reads using MiXCR and keeps one entry per CDR3 protein. The sample holds 600,000 to 850,000 distinct CDR3 sequences; around a sixth are singletons and the top ten take approximately 15%. Per germline, CDR1 MNHNS and CDR2 SASEGT. V lost 7 bases and J lost 2, with 14 bases in between. The CDR3 contains 14 residues. In making diagnoses, clinical symptoms, serum thyroxine and TRAb, thyroid ultrasound and orbital computed tomography were all used.

Sequenced input: blood. V usage is TRBV6-1 and J usage is TRBJ1-1, with D perhaps TRBD1 (5 bases). This clonotype was sampled from a woman aged 45-65 years with Graves' hyperthyroidism that later progressed to Graves' ophthalmopathy. The CDR3 DNA is TGTGCCAGCACTGGACATTTGGGAAACACTGAAGCTTTCCTT. Translated, it gives CASTGHLGNTEAFL.